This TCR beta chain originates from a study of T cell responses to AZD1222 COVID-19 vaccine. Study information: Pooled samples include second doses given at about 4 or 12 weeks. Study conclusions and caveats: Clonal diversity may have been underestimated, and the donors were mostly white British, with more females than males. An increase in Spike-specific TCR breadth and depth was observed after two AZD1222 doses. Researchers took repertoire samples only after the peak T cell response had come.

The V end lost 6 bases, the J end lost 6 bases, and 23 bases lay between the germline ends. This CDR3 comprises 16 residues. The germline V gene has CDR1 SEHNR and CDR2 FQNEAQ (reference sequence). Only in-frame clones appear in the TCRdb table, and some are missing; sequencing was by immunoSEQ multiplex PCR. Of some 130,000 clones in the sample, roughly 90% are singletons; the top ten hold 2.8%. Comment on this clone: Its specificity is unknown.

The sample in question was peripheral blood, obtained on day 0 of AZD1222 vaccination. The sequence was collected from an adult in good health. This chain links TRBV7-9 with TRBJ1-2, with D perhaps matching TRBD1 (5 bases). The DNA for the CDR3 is TGTGCCAGCAGTCTTGTCGGCAGGGCGAAGAAGGATGGCTACACCTTC. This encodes CASSLVGRAKKDGYTF.